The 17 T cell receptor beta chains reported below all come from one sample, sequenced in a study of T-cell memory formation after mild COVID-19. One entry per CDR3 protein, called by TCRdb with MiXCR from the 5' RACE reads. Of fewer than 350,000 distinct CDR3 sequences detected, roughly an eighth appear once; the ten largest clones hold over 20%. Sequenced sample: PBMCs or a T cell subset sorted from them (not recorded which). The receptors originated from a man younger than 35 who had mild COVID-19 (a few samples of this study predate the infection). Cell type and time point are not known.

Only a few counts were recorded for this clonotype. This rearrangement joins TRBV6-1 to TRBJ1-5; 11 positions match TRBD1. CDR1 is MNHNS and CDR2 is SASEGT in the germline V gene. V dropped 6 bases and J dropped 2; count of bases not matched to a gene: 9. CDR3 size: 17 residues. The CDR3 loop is CASSNPGTGGGNQPQHF. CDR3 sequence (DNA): TGTGCCAGCAGCAATCCCGGGACAGGGGGTGGCAATCAGCCCCAGCATTTT.

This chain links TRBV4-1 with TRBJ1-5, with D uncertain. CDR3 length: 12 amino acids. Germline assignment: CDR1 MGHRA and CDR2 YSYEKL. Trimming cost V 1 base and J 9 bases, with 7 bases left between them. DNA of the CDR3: TGCGCCAGCAGCCAAGCCCTGGGGCCCCAGCATTTT. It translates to CASSQALGPQHF.

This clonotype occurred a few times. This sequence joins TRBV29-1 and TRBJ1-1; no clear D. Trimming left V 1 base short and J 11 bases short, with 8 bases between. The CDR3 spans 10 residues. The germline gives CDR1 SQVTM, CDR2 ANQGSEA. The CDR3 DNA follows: TGCAGCGTTGAAGGAGTAGAGGCTTTCTTT. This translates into CSVEGVEAFF. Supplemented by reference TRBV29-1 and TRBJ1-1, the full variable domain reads SAVISQKPSRDICQRGTSLTIQCQVDSQVTMMFWYRQQPGQSLTLIATANQGSEATYESGFVIDKFPISRPNLTFSTLTVSNMSPEDSSIYLCSVEGVEAFFGQGTRLTVV.

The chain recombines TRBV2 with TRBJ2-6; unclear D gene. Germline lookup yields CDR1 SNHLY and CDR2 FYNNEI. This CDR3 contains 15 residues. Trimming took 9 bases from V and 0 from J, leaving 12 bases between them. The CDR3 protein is CASCLRPSGANVLTF. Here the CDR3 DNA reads TGTGCCAGTTGCCTAAGGCCCTCTGGGGCCAACGTCCTGACTTTC.

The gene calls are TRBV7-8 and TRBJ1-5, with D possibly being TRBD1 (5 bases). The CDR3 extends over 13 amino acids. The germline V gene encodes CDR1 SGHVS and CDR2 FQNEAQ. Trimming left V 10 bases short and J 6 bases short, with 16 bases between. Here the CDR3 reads CATSARESQPQHF. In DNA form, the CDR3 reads TGTGCCACGTCCGCCAGGGAAAGTCAGCCCCAGCATTTT. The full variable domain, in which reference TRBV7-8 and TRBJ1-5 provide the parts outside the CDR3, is GAGVSQSPRYKVAKRGQDVALRCDPISGHVSLFWYQQALGQGPEFLTYFQNEAQLDKSGLPSDRFFAERPEGSVSTLKIQRTQQEDSAVYLCATSARESQPQHFGDGTRLSIL.

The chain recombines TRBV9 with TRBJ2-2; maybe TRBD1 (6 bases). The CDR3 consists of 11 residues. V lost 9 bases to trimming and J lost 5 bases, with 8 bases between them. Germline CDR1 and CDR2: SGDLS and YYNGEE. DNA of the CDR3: TGTGCCACCGGACAGACCGGGGAGCTGTTTTTT. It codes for CATGQTGELFF.

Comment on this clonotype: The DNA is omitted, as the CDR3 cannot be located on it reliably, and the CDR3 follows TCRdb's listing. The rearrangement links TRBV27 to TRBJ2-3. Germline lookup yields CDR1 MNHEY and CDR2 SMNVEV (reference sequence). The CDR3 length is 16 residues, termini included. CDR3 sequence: CASSFLAASGTDTQYF.

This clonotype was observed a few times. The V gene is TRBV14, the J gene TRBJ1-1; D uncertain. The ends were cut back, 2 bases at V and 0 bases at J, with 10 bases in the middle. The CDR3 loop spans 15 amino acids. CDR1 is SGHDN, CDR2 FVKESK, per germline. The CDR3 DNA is TGTGCCAGCAGCCAAATGGGAGGGATGAACACTGAAGCTTTCTTT. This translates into CASSQMGGMNTEAFF.

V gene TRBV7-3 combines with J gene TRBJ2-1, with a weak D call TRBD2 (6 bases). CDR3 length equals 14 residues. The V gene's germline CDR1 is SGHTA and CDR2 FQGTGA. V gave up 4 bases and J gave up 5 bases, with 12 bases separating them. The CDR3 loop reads CASSWWGGDNEQFF. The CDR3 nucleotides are TGTGCCAGCAGCTGGTGGGGCGGGGACAATGAGCAGTTCTTC.

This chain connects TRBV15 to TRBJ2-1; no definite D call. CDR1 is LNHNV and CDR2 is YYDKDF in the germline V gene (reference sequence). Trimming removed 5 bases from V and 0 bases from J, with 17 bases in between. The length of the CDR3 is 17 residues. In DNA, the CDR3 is TGTGCCACCAGCCCTAGGGCCCCGTCGAGCTCCTACAATGAGCAGTTCTTC. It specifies CATSPRAPSSSYNEQFF.

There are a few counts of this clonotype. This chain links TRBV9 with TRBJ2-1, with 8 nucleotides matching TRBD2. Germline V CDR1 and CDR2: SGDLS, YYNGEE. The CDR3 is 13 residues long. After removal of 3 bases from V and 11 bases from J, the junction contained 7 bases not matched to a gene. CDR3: CASSAGTRPKQFF. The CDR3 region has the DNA TGTGCCAGCAGCGCCGGGACTAGGCCCAAGCAGTTCTTC.

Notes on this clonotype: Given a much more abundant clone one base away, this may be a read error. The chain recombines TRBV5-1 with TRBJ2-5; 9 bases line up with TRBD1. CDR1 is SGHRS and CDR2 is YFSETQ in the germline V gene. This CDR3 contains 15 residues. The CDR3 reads CASSSTGTGTETLYF. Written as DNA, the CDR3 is TGCGCCAGCAGCAGCACCGGGACAGGGACAGAGACCCTGTACTTC.

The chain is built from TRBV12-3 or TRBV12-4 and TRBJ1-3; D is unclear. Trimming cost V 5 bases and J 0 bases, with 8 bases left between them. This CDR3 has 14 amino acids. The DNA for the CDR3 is TGTGCCAGCAGTCCTATTTCCTCTGGAAACACCATATATTTT. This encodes CASSPISSGNTIYF.

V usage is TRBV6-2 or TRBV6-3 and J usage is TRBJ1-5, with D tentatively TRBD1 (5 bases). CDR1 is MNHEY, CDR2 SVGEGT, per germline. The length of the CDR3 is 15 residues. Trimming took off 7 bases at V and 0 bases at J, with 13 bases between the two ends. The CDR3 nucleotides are TGTGCCAGCACCTCCCCAGGGAATAGCAATCAGCCCCAGCATTTT. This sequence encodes CASTSPGNSNQPQHF.

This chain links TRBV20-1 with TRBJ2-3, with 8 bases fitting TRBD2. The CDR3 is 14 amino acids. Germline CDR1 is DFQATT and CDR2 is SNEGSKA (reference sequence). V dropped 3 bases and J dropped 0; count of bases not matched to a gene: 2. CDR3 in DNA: TGCAGTGCTAGGCGGGGGGCTAGCACAGATACGCAGTATTTT. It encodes CSARRGASTDTQYF.

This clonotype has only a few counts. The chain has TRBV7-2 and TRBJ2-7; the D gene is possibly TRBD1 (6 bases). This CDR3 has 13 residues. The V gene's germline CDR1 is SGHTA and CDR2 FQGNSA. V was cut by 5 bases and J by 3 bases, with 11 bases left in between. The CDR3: CASSERGGYEQYF. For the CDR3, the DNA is TGTGCCAGCAGCGAAAGAGGGGGCTACGAGCAGTACTTC.

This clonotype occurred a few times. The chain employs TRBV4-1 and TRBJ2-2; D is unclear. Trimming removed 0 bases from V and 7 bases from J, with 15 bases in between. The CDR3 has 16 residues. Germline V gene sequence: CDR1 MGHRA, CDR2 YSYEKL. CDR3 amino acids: CASSQDWQLRYGELFF. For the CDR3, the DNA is TGCGCCAGCAGCCAAGACTGGCAGTTACGTTACGGGGAGCTGTTTTTT.